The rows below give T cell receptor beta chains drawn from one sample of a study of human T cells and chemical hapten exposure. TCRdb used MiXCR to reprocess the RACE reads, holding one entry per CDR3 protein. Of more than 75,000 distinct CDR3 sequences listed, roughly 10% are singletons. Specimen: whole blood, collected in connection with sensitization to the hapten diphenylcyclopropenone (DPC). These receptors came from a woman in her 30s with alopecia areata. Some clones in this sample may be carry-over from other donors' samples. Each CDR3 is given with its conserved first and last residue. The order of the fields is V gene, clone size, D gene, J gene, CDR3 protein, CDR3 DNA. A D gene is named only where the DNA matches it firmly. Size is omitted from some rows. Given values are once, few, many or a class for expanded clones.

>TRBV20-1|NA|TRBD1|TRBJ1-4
CSARGQFEKLFF
TGCAGTGCTAGGGGACAGTTTGAAAAACTGTTTTTT
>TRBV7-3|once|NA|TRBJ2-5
CASSQTSGKQETQYF
TGTGCCAGCAGCCAAACCTCAGGGAAGCAAGAGACCCAGTACTTC
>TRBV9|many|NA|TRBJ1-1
CASSPGVRGGGPEAFF
TGTGCCAGCAGCCCCGGGGTGAGGGGCGGAGGACCTGAAGCTTTCTTT
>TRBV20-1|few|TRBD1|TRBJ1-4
CSANQGAQGEKLFF
TGCAGTGCTAACCAGGGGGCGCAGGGTGAAAAACTGTTTTTT
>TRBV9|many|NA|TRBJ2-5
CASSGGTFQETQYF
TGTGCCAGCAGCGGCGGGACTTTTCAAGAGACCCAGTACTTC
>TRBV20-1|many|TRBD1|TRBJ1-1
CSARTGARGAFF
TGCAGTGCTAGAACAGGGGCGCGAGGCGCTTTCTTT
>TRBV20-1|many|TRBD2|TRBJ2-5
CSASGGGETQYF
TGCAGTGCTAGTGGCGGGGGAGAGACCCAGTACTTC
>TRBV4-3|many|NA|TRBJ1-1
CASSQDWKGPEAFF
TGCGCCAGCAGCCAAGATTGGAAGGGCCCTGAAGCTTTCTTT
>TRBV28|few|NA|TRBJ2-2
CASRPTTGELFF
TGTGCCAGCAGGCCAACCACCGGGGAGCTGTTTTTT
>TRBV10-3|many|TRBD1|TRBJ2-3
CAISSRQGPADTQYF
TGTGCCATCAGCAGCAGACAGGGGCCCGCAGATACGCAGTATTTT
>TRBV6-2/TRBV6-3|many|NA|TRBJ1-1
CASIGHGNTEAFF
TGTGCCAGCATCGGCCACGGGAACACTGAAGCTTTCTTT
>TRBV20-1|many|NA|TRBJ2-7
CSARDRQVSYEQYF
TGCAGTGCTAGAGATCGACAGGTCTCCTACGAGCAGTACTTC
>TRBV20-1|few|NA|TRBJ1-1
CSARDPVLATSFF
TGCAGTGCTAGAGATCCTGTCTTGGCCACCTCTTTCTTT
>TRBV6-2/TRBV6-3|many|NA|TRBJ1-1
CASRGLRQVTSGDTEAFF
TGTGCCAGCAGGGGTCTTAGACAGGTCACGTCGGGGGACACTGAAGCTTTCTTT
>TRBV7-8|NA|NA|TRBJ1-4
CASSLAPGRTNEKLFF
TGTGCCAGCAGCTTAGCCCCCGGGCGTACTAATGAAAAACTGTTTTTT
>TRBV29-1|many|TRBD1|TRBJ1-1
CSVGYRGMNTEAFF
TGCAGCGTGGGCTACAGGGGGATGAACACTGAAGCTTTCTTT
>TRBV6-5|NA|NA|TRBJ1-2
CASSALGQGRFNGYTF
TGTGCCAGCAGTGCCTTGGGGCAGGGCCGGTTCAATGGCTACACCTTC
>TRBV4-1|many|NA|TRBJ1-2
CASSQESSRGHGYTF
TGCGCCAGCAGCCAAGAATCGTCTAGGGGCCATGGCTACACCTTC
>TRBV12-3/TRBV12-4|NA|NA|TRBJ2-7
CASSSFGQEQYF
TGTGCCAGCAGTTCTTTCGGACAAGAGCAGTACTTC
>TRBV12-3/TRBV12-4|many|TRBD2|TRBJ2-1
CASSSYGGYNEQFF
TGTGCCAGCAGTTCCTACGGGGGGTACAATGAGCAGTTCTTC
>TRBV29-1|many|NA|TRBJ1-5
CSVVPGLGQPQHF
TGCAGCGTTGTACCTGGGTTGGGTCAGCCCCAGCATTTT
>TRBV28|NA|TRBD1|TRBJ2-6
CASSFGDRGYGANVLTF
TGTGCCAGCAGTTTCGGGGACAGGGGGTACGGGGCCAACGTCCTGACTTTC
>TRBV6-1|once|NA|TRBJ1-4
CASSTWDFPFTNEKLFF
TGTGCCAGCAGTACCTGGGATTTCCCTTTCACTAATGAAAAACTGTTTTTT
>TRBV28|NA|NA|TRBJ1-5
CASRKTGGNQPQHF
TGTGCCAGCAGGAAGACAGGCGGCAATCAGCCCCAGCATTTT
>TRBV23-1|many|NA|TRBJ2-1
CASSLLSLYGYNEQFF
TGCGCCAGCAGTCTCCTCTCGCTCTACGGGTACAATGAGCAGTTCTTC
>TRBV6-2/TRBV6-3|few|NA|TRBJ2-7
CASKDSSSYEQYF
TGTGCCAGCAAAGACAGTTCCTCCTACGAGCAGTACTTC
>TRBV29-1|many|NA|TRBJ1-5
CSVLTDHNQPQHF
TGCAGCGTTTTGACAGATCACAATCAGCCCCAGCATTTT
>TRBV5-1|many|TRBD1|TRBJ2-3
CASSLSGTGGTDTQYF
TGCGCCAGCAGCTTGTCCGGGACAGGAGGCACAGATACGCAGTATTTT
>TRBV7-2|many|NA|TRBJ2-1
CASSAGPGLVYNEQFF
TGTGCCAGCAGCGCCGGTCCGGGACTGGTTTACAATGAGCAGTTCTTC
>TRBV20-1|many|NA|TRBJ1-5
CSARVPTSNQPQHF
TGCAGTGCTAGAGTCCCAACTAGCAATCAGCCCCAGCATTTT
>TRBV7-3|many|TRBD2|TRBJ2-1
CASSGAPGLAGGIPYNEQFF
TGTGCCAGCAGCGGGGCCCCGGGACTAGCGGGAGGTATCCCATACAATGAGCAGTTCTTC